This T cell receptor (beta chain) appears in the sequencing data of a study of T-cell memory formation after mild COVID-19. Study-level points and caveats: CD4/CD8 balance held among clones contracting day 15 to 85, and later expanders leaned CD4+. Day 37-peaking second-wave clones had unconfirmed SARS-CoV-2 specificity.

TCRdb passed the 5' RACE reads through MiXCR, listing each CDR3 protein once. The sample has fewer than 650,000 distinct CDR3 sequences, approximately 15% seen once. This clonotype was found a few times. Its target is unknown. The CDR3 covers 16 residues. Germline CDR1 SEHNR, CDR2 FQNEAQ (reference sequence). The V end lost 4 bases, the J end lost 3 bases, and 19 bases lay between the germline ends. The J gene is TRBJ2-7, the V gene TRBV7-9, with D tentatively TRBD1 (6 bases). The sequenced sample was PBMCs or a T cell subset sorted from them (not recorded which). This TCR was recovered from an adult woman who had mild COVID-19 (a few samples of this study predate the infection). Cell type and time point are not known. CDR3 nucleotide sequence: TGTGCCAGCAGCTCACGATTAGACTACAGGGTCTACGAGCAGTACTTC. Residues: CASSSRLDYRVYEQYF. Drawing the rest from reference TRBV7-9 and TRBJ2-7, the complete variable domain is DTGVSQNPRHKITKRGQNVTFRCDPISEHNRLYWYRQTLGQGPEFLTYFQNEAQLEKSRLLSDRFSAERPKGSFSTLEIQRTEQGDSAMYLCASSSRLDYRVYEQYFGPGTRLTVT.